This T cell receptor beta chain was observed in a study of blood T cell repertoires in COVID-19. CDR1 is DFQATT and CDR2 is SNEGSKA in the germline V gene (reference sequence). J gave up 7 bases and V 3 bases, and 6 bases lay outside the gene matches. The CDR3 runs 14 residues. Sequencing used immunoSEQ multiplex PCR; TCRdb keeps in-frame clones, though not all of them. The data hold roughly 150,000 clones, with roughly 81% observed a single time. Input material: peripheral blood. The V gene is TRBV20-1, the J gene TRBJ2-5; TRBD2 agrees at 12 bases. The receptor comes from a woman older than 75 with COVID-19, enrolled during active disease. CDR3 sequence: CSASATSGGRTQYF. In DNA form, the CDR3 reads TGCAGTGCTAGTGCTACTAGCGGGGGGCGGACCCAGTACTTC.